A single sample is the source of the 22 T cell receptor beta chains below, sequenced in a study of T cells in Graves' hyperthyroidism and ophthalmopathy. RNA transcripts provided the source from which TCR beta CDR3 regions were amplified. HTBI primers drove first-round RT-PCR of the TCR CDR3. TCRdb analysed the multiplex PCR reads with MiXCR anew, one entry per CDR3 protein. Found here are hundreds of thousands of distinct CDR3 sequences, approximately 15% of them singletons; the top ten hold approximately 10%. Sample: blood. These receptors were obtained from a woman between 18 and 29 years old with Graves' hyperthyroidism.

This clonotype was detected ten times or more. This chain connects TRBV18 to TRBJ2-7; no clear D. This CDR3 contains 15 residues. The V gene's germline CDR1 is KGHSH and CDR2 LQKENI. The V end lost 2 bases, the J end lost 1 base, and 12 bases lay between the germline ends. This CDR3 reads CASSPGVGFSYEQYF. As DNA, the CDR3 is TGTGCCAGCTCACCAGGGGTAGGTTTTTCCTACGAGCAGTACTTC.

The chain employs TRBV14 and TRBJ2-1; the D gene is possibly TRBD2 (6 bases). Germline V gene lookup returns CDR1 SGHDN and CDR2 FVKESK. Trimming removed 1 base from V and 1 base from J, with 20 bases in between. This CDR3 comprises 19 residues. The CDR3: CASSQGVYDGGKSYNEQFF. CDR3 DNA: TGTGCCAGCAGCCAAGGAGTTTACGATGGCGGGAAGTCCTACAATGAGCAGTTCTTC.

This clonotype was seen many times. The CDR3 DNA reads TGTGCCTGGGGCACTCTTAACCCTCAAGAGACCCAGTACTTC. Translation: CAWGTLNPQETQYF. The chain recombines TRBV30 with TRBJ2-5, with D hard to call. With 5 bases removed from V and 2 bases from J, the gap between germline ends came to 15 bases. Germline CDR1 is GTSNPN and CDR2 is SVGIG (reference sequence). This CDR3 region has 14 residues.

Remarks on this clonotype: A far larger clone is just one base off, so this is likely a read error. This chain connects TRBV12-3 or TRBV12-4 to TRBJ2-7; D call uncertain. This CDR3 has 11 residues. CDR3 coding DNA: TGTGCCTGCAGCCGCTCCTACGAGCAGTACTTC. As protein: CACSRSYEQYF.

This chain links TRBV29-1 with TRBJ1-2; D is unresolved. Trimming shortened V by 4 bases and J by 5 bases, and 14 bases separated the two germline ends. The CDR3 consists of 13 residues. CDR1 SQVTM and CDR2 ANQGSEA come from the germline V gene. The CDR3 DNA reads TGCAGCGTTGTCCCGACGGGAGATTATGGCTACACCTTC. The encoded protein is CSVVPTGDYGYTF.

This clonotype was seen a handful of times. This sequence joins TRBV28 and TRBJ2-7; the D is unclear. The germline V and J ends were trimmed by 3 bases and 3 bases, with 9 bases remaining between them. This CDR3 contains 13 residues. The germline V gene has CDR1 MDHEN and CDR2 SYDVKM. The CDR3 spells CASSFSTYYEQYF. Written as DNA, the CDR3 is TGTGCCAGCAGTTTTTCCACCTACTACGAGCAGTACTTC. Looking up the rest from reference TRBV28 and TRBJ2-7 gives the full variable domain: DVKVTQSSRYLVKRTGEKVFLECVQDMDHENMFWYRQDPGLGLRLIYFSYDVKMKEKGDIPEGYSVSREKKERFSLILESASTNQTSMYLCASSFSTYYEQYFGPGTRLTVT.

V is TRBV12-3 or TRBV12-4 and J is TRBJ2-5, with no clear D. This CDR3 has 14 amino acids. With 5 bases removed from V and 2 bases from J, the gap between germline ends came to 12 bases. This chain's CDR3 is CASSPPGFQETQYF. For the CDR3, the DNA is TGTGCCAGCAGTCCCCCTGGATTTCAAGAGACCCAGTACTTC.

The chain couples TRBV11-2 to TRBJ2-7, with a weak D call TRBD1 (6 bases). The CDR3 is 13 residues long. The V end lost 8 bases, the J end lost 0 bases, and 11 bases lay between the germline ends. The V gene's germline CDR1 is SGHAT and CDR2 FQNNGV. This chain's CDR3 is CASGTSSSYEQYF. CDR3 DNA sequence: TGTGCCAGCGGGACAAGTAGCTCCTACGAGCAGTACTTC.

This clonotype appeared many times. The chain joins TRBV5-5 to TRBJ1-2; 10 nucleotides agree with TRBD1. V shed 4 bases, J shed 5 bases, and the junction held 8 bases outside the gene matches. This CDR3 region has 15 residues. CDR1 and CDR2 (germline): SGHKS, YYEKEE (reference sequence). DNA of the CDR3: TGTGCCAGCAGCCTCGACAGGGGGCGCGGATATGGCTACACCTTC. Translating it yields CASSLDRGRGYGYTF.

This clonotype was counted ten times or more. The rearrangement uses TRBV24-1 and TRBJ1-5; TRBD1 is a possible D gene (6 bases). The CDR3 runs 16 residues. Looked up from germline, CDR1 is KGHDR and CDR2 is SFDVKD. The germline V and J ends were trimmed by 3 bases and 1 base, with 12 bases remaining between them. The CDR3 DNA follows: TGTGCCACCAGTGATCAACAGGGTCCAAGCAATCAGCCCCAGCATTTT. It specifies CATSDQQGPSNQPQHF.

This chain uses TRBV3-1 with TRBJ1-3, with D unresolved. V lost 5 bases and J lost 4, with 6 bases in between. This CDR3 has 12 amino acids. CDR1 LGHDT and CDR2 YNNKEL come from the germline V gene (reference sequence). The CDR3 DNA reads TGTGCCAGCAGCTACCACGGAAACACCATATATTTT. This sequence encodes CASSYHGNTIYF.

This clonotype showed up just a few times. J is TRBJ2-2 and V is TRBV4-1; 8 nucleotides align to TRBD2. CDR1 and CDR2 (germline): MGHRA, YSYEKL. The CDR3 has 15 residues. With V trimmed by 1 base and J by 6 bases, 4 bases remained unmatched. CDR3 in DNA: TGCGCCAGCAGCCAAGTTCCAGCGGGAGCCGGGGAGCTGTTTTTT. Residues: CASSQVPAGAGELFF.

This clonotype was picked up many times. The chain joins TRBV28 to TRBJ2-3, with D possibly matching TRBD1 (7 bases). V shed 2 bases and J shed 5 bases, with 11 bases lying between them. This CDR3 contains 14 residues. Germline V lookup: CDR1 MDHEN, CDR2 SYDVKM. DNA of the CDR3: TGTGCCAGCAGTTTACAGGGGGGCAGAGATACGCAGTATTTT. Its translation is CASSLQGGRDTQYF.

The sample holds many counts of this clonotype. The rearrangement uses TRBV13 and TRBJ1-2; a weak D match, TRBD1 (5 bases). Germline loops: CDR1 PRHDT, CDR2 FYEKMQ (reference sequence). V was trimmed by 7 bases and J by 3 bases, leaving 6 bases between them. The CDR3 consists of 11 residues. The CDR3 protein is CASTRDYGYTF. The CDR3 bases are TGTGCCAGCACCAGGGACTATGGCTACACCTTC.

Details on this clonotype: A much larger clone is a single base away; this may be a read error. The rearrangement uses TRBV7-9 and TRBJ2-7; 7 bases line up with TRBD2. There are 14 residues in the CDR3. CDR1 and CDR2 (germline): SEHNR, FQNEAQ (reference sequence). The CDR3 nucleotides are TGTGCCCGCAGCCCTAGCGGTCTGCCCTACGAGCAGTACTTC. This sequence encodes CARSPSGLPYEQYF. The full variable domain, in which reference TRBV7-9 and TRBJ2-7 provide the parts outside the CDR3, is DTGVSQNPRHKITKRGQNVTFRCDPISEHNRLYWYRQTLGQGPEFLTYFQNEAQLEKSRLLSDRFSAERPKGSFSTLEIQRTEQGDSAMYLCARSPSGLPYEQYFGPGTRLTVT.

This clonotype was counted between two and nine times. The CDR3, as DNA: TGTGCCAGCAGCCGTCCGGGCGGCAGGCACCCCTATGGCTACACCTTC. Protein sequence: CASSRPGGRHPYGYTF. The rearrangement joins TRBV7-9 to TRBJ1-2; D not resolved. The ends were cut back, 5 bases at V and 4 bases at J, with 20 bases in the middle. Germline loops: CDR1 SEHNR, CDR2 FQNEAQ (reference sequence). There are 16 residues in the CDR3.

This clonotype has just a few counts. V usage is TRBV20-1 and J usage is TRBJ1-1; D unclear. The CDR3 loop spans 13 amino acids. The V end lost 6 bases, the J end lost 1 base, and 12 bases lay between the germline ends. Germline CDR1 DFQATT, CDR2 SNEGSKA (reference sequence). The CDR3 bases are TGCAGTGCACCCATTACAGAGAACACTGAAGCTTTCTTT. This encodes CSAPITENTEAFF.

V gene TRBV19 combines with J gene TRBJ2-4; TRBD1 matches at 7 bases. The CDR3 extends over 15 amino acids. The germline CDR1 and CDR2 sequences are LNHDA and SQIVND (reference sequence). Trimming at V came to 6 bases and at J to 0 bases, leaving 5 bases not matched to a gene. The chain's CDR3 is CASSSGGKAKNIQYF. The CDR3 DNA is TGTGCCAGTAGCTCAGGGGGAAAAGCCAAAAACATTCAGTACTTC.

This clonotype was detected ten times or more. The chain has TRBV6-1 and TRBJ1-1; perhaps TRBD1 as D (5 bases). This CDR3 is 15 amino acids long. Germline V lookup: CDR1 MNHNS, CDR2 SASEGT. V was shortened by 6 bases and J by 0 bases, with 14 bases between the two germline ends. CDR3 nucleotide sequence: TGTGCCAGCAGGCTAACAGGCCAAATGAACACTGAAGCTTTCTTT. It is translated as CASRLTGQMNTEAFF.

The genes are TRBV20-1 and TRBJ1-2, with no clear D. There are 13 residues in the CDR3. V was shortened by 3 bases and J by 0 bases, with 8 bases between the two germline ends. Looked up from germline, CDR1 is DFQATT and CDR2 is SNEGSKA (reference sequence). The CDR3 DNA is TGCAGTGCTAGTGAGAGGGCTAACTATGGCTACACCTTC. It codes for CSASERANYGYTF.

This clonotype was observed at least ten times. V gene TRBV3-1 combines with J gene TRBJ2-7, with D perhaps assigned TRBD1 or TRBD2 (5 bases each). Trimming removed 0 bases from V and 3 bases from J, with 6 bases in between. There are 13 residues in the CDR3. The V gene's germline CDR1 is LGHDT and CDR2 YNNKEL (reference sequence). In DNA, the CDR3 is TGTGCCAGCAGCCAAGAGGGGGACTACGAGCAGTACTTC. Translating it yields CASSQEGDYEQYF.

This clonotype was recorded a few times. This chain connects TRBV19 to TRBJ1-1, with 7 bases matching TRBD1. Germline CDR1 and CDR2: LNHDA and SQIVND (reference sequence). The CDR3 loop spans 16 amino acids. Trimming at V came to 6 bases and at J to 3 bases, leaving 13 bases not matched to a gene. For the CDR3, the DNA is TGTGCCAGTAGACCGGCCAGGGGTCAGGGGGACACTGAAGCTTTCTTT. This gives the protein CASRPARGQGDTEAFF.